This passage covers 10 T cell receptor beta chains from one sample sequenced in a study of OX40 agonist ivuxolimab in advanced cancers. The library was made by the immunoSEQ multiplex PCR assay. What TCRdb holds here is the immuneACCESS table cut down to in-frame rearrangements. Part of the clones is not present; checked against another copy, under half of the missing clones reflect an unresolved V gene, and the others are unexplained. Present in this sample are 70,000 or so clones, 87% of which were seen just once. The ten largest clones add up to roughly 2.7% of the sample. The sample here was CD4+ or CD8+ T cells sorted from blood, taken in a trial of the OX40 agonist ivuxolimab. Every receptor here comes from an adult with an advanced solid tumor such as melanoma, head and neck, liver or kidney cancer.

This chain links TRBV4-1 with TRBJ2-3, with TRBD1 as a possible D gene (6 bases). With 1 base removed from V and 3 bases from J, the gap between germline ends came to 17 bases. CDR1 is MGHRA, CDR2 YSYEKL, per germline. The CDR3 has 17 residues. The CDR3 coding sequence is TGCGCCAGCAGCCAAGCAGGGGTCCTAGCAGGGACAGATACGCAGTATTTT. This codes for CASSQAGVLAGTDTQYF.

The gene calls are TRBV28 and TRBJ1-5; D gene uncertain. Germline V CDR1 and CDR2: MDHEN, SYDVKM. CDR3 length equals 14 residues. The V and J ends lost 1 base and 7 bases respectively, with 11 bases between them. CDR3 sequence (DNA): TGTGCCAGCAGTTTATCGAGCATACGGCAGCCCCAGCATTTT. Its protein is CASSLSSIRQPQHF.

This sequence joins TRBV29-1 and TRBJ1-1; D uncertain. The CDR3 extends over 13 amino acids. CDR1 is SQVTM and CDR2 is ANQGSEA in the germline V gene. The V gene lost 6 bases and the J gene lost 1 base, with 12 bases spanning the gap. This CDR3 reads CSVEGRQNTEAFF. The CDR3 region has the DNA TGCAGCGTCGAGGGCAGGCAGAACACTGAAGCTTTCTTT.

This clone was counted a few times. The rearrangement uses TRBV19 and TRBJ1-3; D is unclear. Germline V CDR1 and CDR2: LNHDA, SQIVND (reference sequence). There are 18 residues in the CDR3. Deletions cut 4 bases from V and 0 bases from J, with 19 bases between. The chain's CDR3 is CASSNPPGRALSGNTIYF. CDR3 nucleotide sequence: TGTGCCAGTAGTAACCCTCCGGGGAGAGCTCTCTCTGGAAACACCATATATTTT.

Here the CDR3 reads CASTSGTALPYTF. CDR3 sequence (DNA): TGTGCCAGCACCTCGGGGACAGCTCTCCCCTACACCTTC. This rearrangement joins TRBV6-6 to TRBJ1-2; 7 bases line up with TRBD1. The germline V gene has CDR1 MNHNY and CDR2 SVGAGI (reference sequence). The CDR3 sequence is 13 residues long. V lost 7 bases, J lost 10 bases, and 12 bases stayed unmatched.

This clone was counted a few times. The chain couples TRBV7-9 to TRBJ2-3, with TRBD1 matching 7 bases. Germline CDR1 SEHNR, CDR2 FQNEAQ (reference sequence). The CDR3 consists of 18 residues. V shed 4 bases, J shed 2 bases, and the junction held 15 bases outside the gene matches. The CDR3 DNA follows: TGTGCCAGCAGCTCTAGGGGGCTAGGGGACCCGAACACAGATACGCAGTATTTT. Residues: CASSSRGLGDPNTDTQYF.

The V and J genes are TRBV19 and TRBJ1-4, with 7 bases matching TRBD1. V dropped 3 bases and J dropped 5; count of bases not matched to a gene: 6. Germline loops: CDR1 LNHDA, CDR2 SQIVND (reference sequence). This CDR3 is 15 amino acids long. Here the CDR3 DNA reads TGTGCCAGTAGTATGGCCGAGACAGGGAATGAAAAACTGTTTTTT. This codes for CASSMAETGNEKLFF. Combining the CDR3 with reference TRBV19 and TRBJ1-4 gives the whole variable domain DGGITQSPKYLFRKEGQNVTLSCEQNLNHDAMYWYRQDPGQGLRLIYYSQIVNDFQKGDIAEGYSVSREKKESFPLTVTSAQKNPTAFYLCASSMAETGNEKLFFGSGTQLSVL.

The V and J genes are TRBV4-2 and TRBJ1-2; D is undetermined. Between the trimmed V and J ends, which lost 1 base and 4 bases, there was a span of 10 bases. The germline V gene encodes CDR1 LGHNA and CDR2 YNFKEQ. The CDR3 totals 14 residues. The CDR3 region has the DNA TGTGCCAGCAGCCAAGTGAGCAGGCCCTATGGCTACACCTTC. Protein: CASSQVSRPYGYTF.

CDR3 nucleotides: TGTGCCAGCAGTGGACACGGACAGCATGGTGCGGATACGCAGTATTTT. Protein product: CASSGHGQHGADTQYF. The J gene is TRBJ2-3, the V gene TRBV6-1; possibly TRBD1 for D (6 bases). CDR3 size: 16 residues. The germline V gene encodes CDR1 MNHNS and CDR2 SASEGT. Trimming stripped 4 bases from V and 6 bases from J, with 20 bases between.

The J gene is TRBJ1-1, the V gene TRBV10-1; D gene unclear. This CDR3 comprises 13 residues. The V end was cut by 6 bases, the J end by 1 base, with 9 bases between. In germline, CDR1 is WNHNN, CDR2 SYGVQD (reference sequence). CDR3 nucleotide sequence: TGCGCCAGCAGGCTTACCTCGAACACTGAAGCTTTCTTT. This codes for CASRLTSNTEAFF.